These 30 T cell receptor beta chains originate from one sample sequenced in a study of blood T cell repertoires in COVID-19 (dated by TCRdb to about 2020). Library prep was done by the immunoSEQ multiplex PCR assay. Not all clones reach the TCRdb copy of this immuneACCESS table, which keeps in-frame sequences only. Checked studies attribute under half of the gap to unresolved V genes and leave the rest unexplained. Counted in this sample were under 200,000 clones; around nine tenths of them appeared once. The ten largest clones take up 3.5% to 4.5% of the sample. The sequenced sample consisted of peripheral blood. These receptors originate from a man aged 18 to 30 with active or convalescent COVID-19.

This rearrangement joins TRBV30 to TRBJ2-1; 10 nucleotides agree with TRBD2. Germline CDR1 is GTSNPN and CDR2 is SVGIG (reference sequence). V was clipped by 8 bases and J by 10 bases; unmatched bases: 14. The CDR3 covers 14 residues. CDR3 in amino acids: CAGVAGGLLGEQFF. In DNA, the CDR3 is TGTGCCGGAGTAGCGGGAGGTCTCCTCGGGGAGCAGTTCTTC. The full variable domain, rest sourced from reference TRBV30 and TRBJ2-1, is SQTIHQWPATLVQPVGSPLSLECTVEGTSNPNLYWYRQAAGRGLQLLFYSVGIGQISSEVPQNLSASRPQDRQFILSSKKLLLSDSGFYLCAGVAGGLLGEQFFGPGTRLTVL.

This sequence joins TRBV5-1 and TRBJ2-2, with D possibly being TRBD2 (6 bases). The CDR3 contains 14 residues. Germline CDR1 is SGHRS and CDR2 is YFSETQ. Trimming removed 2 bases at V and 7 bases at J, with 12 bases between. The CDR3 sequence: CASSFQGGHGELFF. As DNA, the CDR3 is TGCGCCAGCAGCTTTCAGGGAGGACACGGGGAGCTGTTTTTT.

With respect to this clone: The same CDR3 arises from other DNA sequences in this sample as well. This rearrangement joins TRBV27 to TRBJ1-5; the match to TRBD1 covers 10 bases. Germline CDR1 is MNHEY and CDR2 is SMNVEV (reference sequence). The CDR3 spans 16 residues. The V and J ends lost 5 bases and 0 bases, in that order; junction bases with no gene match: 4. DNA of the CDR3: TGTGCCAGCAGTCCCCGACAGGGGGCTAGCAATCAGCCCCAGCATTTT. It encodes CASSPRQGASNQPQHF.

The V and J genes are TRBV7-6 and TRBJ1-5; 11 bases align to TRBD1. In germline, CDR1 is SGHVS, CDR2 FNYEAQ. The CDR3 spans 15 residues. V shed 5 bases, J shed 5 bases, and the junction held 5 bases outside the gene matches. CDR3 protein: CASSTGTGGYQPQHF. The CDR3 nucleotides read TGTGCCAGCAGCACCGGGACAGGGGGGTATCAGCCCCAGCATTTT.

V and J are TRBV6-2 or TRBV6-3 and TRBJ2-7; 10 bases are shared with TRBD2. V lost 6 bases to trimming and J lost 3 bases; unmatched junction nucleotides: 11. The CDR3 is 16 residues long. Germline lookup yields CDR1 MNHEY and CDR2 SVGEGT. In DNA, the CDR3 is TGTGCCAGCAGCCCGAAAAGTAGCGGGAGGTTCTACGAGCAGTACTTC. This encodes CASSPKSSGRFYEQYF.

The rearrangement links TRBV2 to TRBJ2-6; D is perhaps TRBD1 (7 bases). V lost 8 bases and J lost 1, with 21 bases in between. This CDR3 contains 18 residues. Germline loops: CDR1 SNHLY, CDR2 FYNNEI. CDR3 amino acids: CASGTDRVPLSGANVLTF. The CDR3 DNA is TGTGCCAGCGGGACTGACAGGGTGCCATTATCTGGGGCCAACGTCCTGACTTTC.

Concerning this clone itself: One junction end disagrees with the germline gene, perhaps due to a read error. CDR3 loop: CASSFDHEEFF. As DNA, the CDR3 is TGTGCCAGCAGCTTCGACCATGAGGAGTTCTTC. The chain joins TRBV11-3 to TRBJ2-1; D ambiguous. Per the germline V gene, CDR1 is SGHNT and CDR2 is YENEEA. The CDR3 runs 11 residues.

The rearrangement uses TRBV3-1 (or the pseudogene TRBV3-2) and TRBJ2-5, with 8 bases that match TRBD2. Trimming removed 8 bases from V and 4 bases from J; junction bases left unmatched: 9. This CDR3 spans 14 amino acids. The germline V gene has CDR1 LGHDT and CDR2 YNNKEL (reference sequence). The CDR3 nucleotides are TGTGCCAGCCGAACAGCGGGAGAGAGAGAGACCCAGTACTTC. Encoded protein: CASRTAGERETQYF.

The chain links TRBV10-3 to TRBJ1-1; a weak D match, TRBD1 (5 bases). Per germline, CDR1 ENHRY and CDR2 SYGVKD. V lost 0 bases and J 4 bases, leaving 12 bases between the germline ends. The CDR3 totals 15 residues. The CDR3 loop is CAISESGRVGTEAFF. The CDR3 bases are TGTGCCATCAGTGAGTCAGGCAGGGTGGGCACTGAAGCTTTCTTT.

The rearrangement joins TRBV2 to TRBJ1-2; no reliable D call. The V gene's germline CDR1 is SNHLY and CDR2 FYNNEI. This CDR3 comprises 12 residues. Trimming shortened V by 2 bases and J by 8 bases, and 9 bases separated the two germline ends. DNA of the CDR3: TGTGCCAGCAGTGAATACCGGGAAGGCTACACCTTC. This gives the protein CASSEYREGYTF. Full variable domain (missing parts from reference TRBV2 and TRBJ1-2): EPEVTQTPSHQVTQMGQEVILRCVPISNHLYFYWYRQILGQKVEFLVSFYNNEISEKSEIFDDQFSVERPDGSNFTLKIRSTKLEDSAMYFCASSEYREGYTFGSGTRLTVV.

V is TRBV11-3 and J is TRBJ1-1; TRBD1 agrees at 8 bases. The trim removed 1 base at V and 7 bases at J, leaving 2 bases unmatched. Germline values: CDR1 SGHNT, CDR2 YENEEA. The CDR3 runs to 13 residues. CDR3 residues: CASSLAGQGEAFF. In DNA, the CDR3 is TGTGCCAGCAGCTTAGCCGGACAGGGTGAAGCTTTCTTT.

The count of this clone is one. The chain is built from TRBV19 and TRBJ1-5; the D is unclear. The germline gives CDR1 LNHDA, CDR2 SQIVND (reference sequence). The CDR3 loop spans 13 amino acids. V lost 10 bases to trimming and J lost 0 bases, with 10 bases between them. The chain's CDR3 is CATNRNSNQPQHF. The CDR3 DNA is TGTGCCACAAACAGAAATAGCAATCAGCCCCAGCATTTT.

The chain has TRBV30 and TRBJ1-2, with 10 positions matching TRBD1. The germline V gene encodes CDR1 GTSNPN and CDR2 SVGIG (reference sequence). The CDR3 extends over 14 amino acids. With V trimmed by 2 bases and J by 10 bases, 10 bases remained unmatched. CDR3 sequence: CAWSPGTGVAVYTF. In nucleotides, the CDR3 is TGTGCCTGGAGTCCCGGGACAGGGGTAGCTGTCTACACCTTC.

This CDR3 is CASSRSPLNTEAFF. Here the CDR3 DNA reads TGTGCCAGCAGTCGGTCCCCGTTGAACACTGAAGCTTTCTTT. V usage is TRBV7-2 and J usage is TRBJ1-1; D is ambiguous. Trimming took 6 bases from V and 0 from J, leaving 11 bases between them. CDR1 and CDR2 from the germline V gene are SGHTA and FQGNSA. This CDR3 has 14 amino acids.

The rearrangement uses TRBV7-9 and TRBJ1-3, with a weak D call TRBD1 (5 bases). CDR3 size: 15 residues. Germline values: CDR1 SEHNR, CDR2 FQNEAQ (reference sequence). V was cut by 11 bases and J by 7 bases, with 24 bases left in between. The CDR3 reads CAHPETEYAGNTIYF. The CDR3 DNA follows: TGTGCCCACCCGGAGACCGAATACGCAGGGAACACCATATATTTT.

The chain couples TRBV11-3 to TRBJ2-1, with D perhaps TRBD1 (6 bases). The CDR3 totals 13 residues. V was clipped by 1 base and J by 5 bases, with 6 bases between them. Germline CDR1 is SGHNT and CDR2 is YENEEA. CDR3 loop: CASSLGTDNEQFF. For the CDR3, the DNA is TGTGCCAGCAGCTTAGGGACAGACAATGAGCAGTTCTTC.

This chain links TRBV5-1 with TRBJ1-1; 9 bases match TRBD1. J was trimmed by 7 bases and V by 0 bases; bases with no gene match: 19. Germline CDR1 SGHRS, CDR2 YFSETQ. This CDR3 is 19 amino acids long. Here the CDR3 DNA reads TGCGCCAGCAGCTTGGAGTTTGGCGGGACAGGGTACTCCTCGAATGAAGCTTTCTTT. Its translation is CASSLEFGGTGYSSNEAFF.

V is TRBV7-2 and J is TRBJ1-5, with D tentatively TRBD1 (5 bases). V was clipped by 5 bases and J by 7 bases, with 12 bases between them. The CDR3 loop spans 13 amino acids. Germline V CDR1 and CDR2: SGHTA, FQGNSA. CDR3 sequence: CASSGRGGQPQHF. CDR3 nucleotide sequence: TGTGCCAGCAGCGGACGGGGGGGACAGCCCCAGCATTTT.

The chain links TRBV5-6 to TRBJ2-7; D remains ambiguous. The CDR3 is 11 amino acids. Per the germline V gene, CDR1 is SGHDT and CDR2 is YYEEEE. The V end lost 4 bases, the J end lost 6 bases, and 8 bases lay between the germline ends. Here the CDR3 reads CASSLPPEQYF. In DNA form, the CDR3 reads TGTGCCAGCAGCCTCCCCCCCGAGCAGTACTTC.

The chain joins TRBV30 to TRBJ2-3, with a weak D call TRBD1 (6 bases). This CDR3 is built from 15 residues. Germline-derived CDR1 and CDR2 are GTSNPN and SVGIG (reference sequence). Trimming cost V 3 bases and J 0 bases, with 13 bases left between them. CDR3 residues: CAWRKQGWSTDTQYF. CDR3 nucleotides: TGTGCCTGGAGGAAACAGGGATGGAGCACAGATACGCAGTATTTT.

The chain carries TRBV12-3 or TRBV12-4 and TRBJ1-1; D gene unclear. Between the trimmed V and J ends, which lost 8 bases and 1 base, there was a span of 5 bases. This CDR3 spans 11 amino acids. The CDR3 DNA reads as TGTGCCAGCCTGAGGAACACTGAAGCTTTCTTT. It yields the protein CASLRNTEAFF.

This chain connects TRBV25-1 to TRBJ2-6, with D maybe TRBD1 (5 bases). The germline gives CDR1 MGHDK, CDR2 SYGVNS. The CDR3 has 17 amino acids. The V gene lost 2 bases and the J gene lost 2 bases, with 13 bases spanning the gap. CDR3 in amino acids: CASSEVLGVAGANVLTF. CDR3 DNA sequence: TGTGCCAGCAGTGAAGTATTAGGGGTAGCTGGGGCCAACGTCCTGACTTTC.

The chain joins TRBV4-3 to TRBJ2-1; 7 bases are a match to TRBD2. This CDR3 has 16 residues. The V gene's germline CDR1 is LGHNA and CDR2 YSLEER. Trimming cost V 1 base and J 4 bases; bases outside gene matches: 7. In DNA form, the CDR3 reads TGCGCCAGCAGCCAAGCGGCGGCTAGCGGATACAATGAGCAGTTCTTC. Translation gives CASSQAAASGYNEQFF.

The chain joins TRBV5-6 to TRBJ2-7; possible D gene TRBD2, 6 bases. The CDR3 contains 13 residues. The V gene lost 4 bases and the J gene lost 2 bases, with 10 bases spanning the gap. Germline-derived CDR1 and CDR2 are SGHDT and YYEEEE. CDR3 in amino acids: CASSGTSTYEQYF. CDR3 DNA sequence: TGTGCCAGCAGCGGGACTTCTACCTACGAGCAGTACTTC.

With respect to this clone: A junction boundary mismatches the germline segment, possibly from a read error. The rearrangement joins TRBV24-1 to TRBJ2-2; TRBD1 might be the D (5 bases). CDR1 and CDR2 from the germline V gene are KGHDR and SFDVKD. The CDR3 consists of 18 residues. CDR3 amino acids: CATSGLDPEAGLTGELFF. CDR3 in DNA: TGTGCCACCAGTGGTTTGGACCCTGAGGCAGGGCTAACCGGGGAGCTGTTTTTT.

V gene TRBV18 combines with J gene TRBJ1-5; D remains ambiguous. Trimming pared 2 bases from V and 4 bases from J, leaving 9 bases between. Germline V gene sequence: CDR1 KGHSH, CDR2 LQKENI. The CDR3 consists of 14 residues. In DNA form, the CDR3 reads TGTGCCAGCTCACCAGTGGGCCTTAATCAGCCCCAGCATTTT. This codes for CASSPVGLNQPQHF.

V is TRBV7-6 and J is TRBJ1-2; D is perhaps TRBD1 (5 bases). The V end was cut by 5 bases, the J end by 3 bases, with 10 bases between. Germline V gene sequence: CDR1 SGHVS, CDR2 FNYEAQ. CDR3 length: 13 amino acids. The DNA for the CDR3 is TGTGCCAGCAGCCCCACAGGAGACTATGGCTACACCTTC. This codes for CASSPTGDYGYTF.

J is TRBJ2-1 and V is TRBV7-2, with 9 bases that match TRBD2. V trimming: 6 bases; J trimming: 7 bases; junction bases outside the gene matches: 10. CDR1 is SGHTA and CDR2 is FQGNSA in the germline V gene. This CDR3 is 15 amino acids long. The DNA for the CDR3 is TGTGCCAGCAGATTGGGTAGCGGGAGTTGGAATGAGCAGTTCTTC. Translated: CASRLGSGSWNEQFF.

J is TRBJ1-1 and V is TRBV2; 8 bases match TRBD1. Germline V gene data show CDR1 as SNHLY and CDR2 as FYNNEI. Trimming took 7 bases from V and 3 from J; bases not matched to a gene: 10. The CDR3 is 15 amino acids. The CDR3 DNA reads as TGTGCCAGCACCGTGGCAGGGGGCAGGGACACTGAAGCTTTCTTT. Protein sequence: CASTVAGGRDTEAFF.

J is TRBJ2-5 and V is TRBV2, with TRBD1 as a possible D gene (6 bases). In germline, CDR1 is SNHLY, CDR2 FYNNEI. The CDR3 has 13 amino acids. Trimming took off 6 bases at V and 2 bases at J, with 10 bases between the two ends. CDR3 DNA: TGTGCCAGCAGCGACAGGAGGCAAGAGACCCAGTACTTC. Its translation is CASSDRRQETQYF.